This is a list of T cell receptor beta chains from one sample in a study of long-term antiretroviral therapy in people with HIV. Profiled with immunoSEQ multiplex PCR; TCRdb holds only in-frame clones, not every one. The top ten clones hold about 14% of a sample with some 15,000 clones, under 85% of them seen once. The sample in question was unsorted PBMCs, obtained 3.2 to 3.4 years after starting antiretroviral therapy. The receptors derive from a woman aged 40 to 55 with HIV. CDR3s include the opening cysteine and the closing phenylalanine or tryptophan. Each record gives: D gene, J gene, clone size, V gene, CDR3 DNA, CDR3 protein. The D gene is left open where the match is weak. Only part of the rows carry a size: once, few, many, or a class if the clone is expanded.

d_call: .
j_call: TRBJ2-5
clone_size: .
v_call: TRBV10-2
cdr3_nt: TGCGCCAGCAGTAGAGGGGAGACCCAGTACTTC
cdr3_aa: CASSRGETQYF

d_call: .
j_call: TRBJ2-1
clone_size: .
v_call: TRBV10-1
cdr3_nt: TGCGCCAGCAGTGGTTTTAAGGATGAGCAGTTCTTC
cdr3_aa: CASSGFKDEQFF

d_call: .
j_call: TRBJ1-2
clone_size: .
v_call: TRBV29-1
cdr3_nt: TGCAGCGTCACGACCGATTCTTATAATGGCTACACCTTC
cdr3_aa: CSVTTDSYNGYTF

d_call: .
j_call: TRBJ1-3
clone_size: .
v_call: TRBV5-6
cdr3_nt: TGTGCCAGCAGCTCCGCAGGGGCTTTCTCTGGAAACACCATATATTTT
cdr3_aa: CASSSAGAFSGNTIYF

d_call: TRBD1
j_call: TRBJ1-5
clone_size: few
v_call: TRBV2
cdr3_nt: TGTGCCAGCAACCCACAGGGGAACAATCAGCCCCAGCATTTT
cdr3_aa: CASNPQGNNQPQHF

d_call: .
j_call: TRBJ1-5
clone_size: .
v_call: TRBV2
cdr3_nt: TGTGCCAGTAATACAGATAGCAATCAGCCCCAGCATTTT
cdr3_aa: CASNTDSNQPQHF

d_call: TRBD1
j_call: TRBJ2-2
clone_size: .
v_call: TRBV7-2
cdr3_nt: TGTGCCAGCAGTACCCAGGCAGGGGGCACCGGGGAGCTGTTTTTT
cdr3_aa: CASSTQAGGTGELFF

d_call: TRBD2
j_call: TRBJ2-5
clone_size: few
v_call: TRBV5-1
cdr3_nt: TGCGCCAGCAGCTCTCAGTGGGGACTACAAGAGACCCAGTACTTC
cdr3_aa: CASSSQWGLQETQYF

d_call: TRBD1
j_call: TRBJ1-5
clone_size: .
v_call: TRBV7-8
cdr3_nt: TGTGCCAGCAGCTTCAGGGGGCGAGGATCTCAGCCCCAGCATTTT
cdr3_aa: CASSFRGRGSQPQHF

d_call: .
j_call: TRBJ2-5
clone_size: .
v_call: TRBV7-8
cdr3_nt: TGTGCCAGCAGCTTAGTAGCAGTCCAAGAGACCCAGTACTTC
cdr3_aa: CASSLVAVQETQYF

d_call: TRBD1
j_call: TRBJ2-7
clone_size: few
v_call: TRBV10-1
cdr3_nt: TGCGCCAGCAGGGCCGGGACAGGTGGCGAGCAGTACTTC
cdr3_aa: CASRAGTGGEQYF

d_call: .
j_call: TRBJ2-6
clone_size: .
v_call: TRBV5-4
cdr3_nt: TGTGCCAGCAGCCTCCAGGGAGGTCGTGTGGCCAACGTCCTGACTTTC
cdr3_aa: CASSLQGGRVANVLTF

d_call: .
j_call: TRBJ2-7
clone_size: .
v_call: TRBV5-1
cdr3_nt: TGCGCCAGCAGCTCAGGCAGGGGCTCCTACGAGCAGTACTTC
cdr3_aa: CASSSGRGSYEQYF

d_call: .
j_call: TRBJ2-5
clone_size: .
v_call: TRBV18
cdr3_nt: TGTGCCAGCTCACTCGTTGGCGGGGAGGAAGAGACCCAGTACTTC
cdr3_aa: CASSLVGGEEETQYF

d_call: TRBD1
j_call: TRBJ2-1
clone_size: .
v_call: TRBV11-2
cdr3_nt: TGTGCCAGCAGCTTAGATCCCAGGGGGCATCATTACAATGAGCAGTTCTTC
cdr3_aa: CASSLDPRGHHYNEQFF

d_call: .
j_call: TRBJ1-5
clone_size: .
v_call: TRBV5-4
cdr3_nt: TGTGCCAGCAGCTTGGACAGAAGCAATCAGCCCCAGCATTTT
cdr3_aa: CASSLDRSNQPQHF

d_call: TRBD1
j_call: TRBJ1-2
clone_size: .
v_call: TRBV6-5
cdr3_nt: TGTGCCAGCAGGGGGGGGACAGTAGGGTATGGCTACACCTTC
cdr3_aa: CASRGGTVGYGYTF

d_call: TRBD1
j_call: TRBJ2-5
clone_size: .
v_call: TRBV5-8
cdr3_nt: TGTGCCAGCAGCTTGGGGACAGGGGGGATTGGTCGAGAGACCCAGTACTTC
cdr3_aa: CASSLGTGGIGRETQYF

d_call: TRBD1
j_call: TRBJ1-2
clone_size: .
v_call: TRBV6-6
cdr3_nt: TGTGCCAGCAGTGGGACAGGAGGAAACTATGGCTACACCTTC
cdr3_aa: CASSGTGGNYGYTF

d_call: .
j_call: TRBJ2-2
clone_size: .
v_call: TRBV6-1
cdr3_nt: TGTGCCAGCAGTGTTATGCAGGGGTCCACCGGGGAGCTGTTTTTT
cdr3_aa: CASSVMQGSTGELFF

d_call: .
j_call: TRBJ2-6
clone_size: once
v_call: TRBV5-5
cdr3_nt: TGTGCCAGCAGCTTGGCCGTAGGACAAGGCTCTGGGGCCAACGTCCTGACTTTC
cdr3_aa: CASSLAVGQGSGANVLTF

d_call: .
j_call: TRBJ1-2
clone_size: .
v_call: TRBV30
cdr3_nt: TGTGCCTGGAGTGTATCGGCGGTGTACTATGGCTACACCTTC
cdr3_aa: CAWSVSAVYYGYTF

d_call: TRBD1
j_call: TRBJ2-7
clone_size: .
v_call: TRBV6-1
cdr3_nt: TGTGCCAGCAGTGCTATATCGACAGGGGACTTCTCCTACGAGCAGTACTTC
cdr3_aa: CASSAISTGDFSYEQYF

d_call: .
j_call: TRBJ1-2
clone_size: .
v_call: TRBV19
cdr3_nt: TGTGCCAGTAGTATAGAGGAGGGTGAGGGCTACACCTTC
cdr3_aa: CASSIEEGEGYTF

d_call: .
j_call: TRBJ2-5
clone_size: .
v_call: TRBV7-2
cdr3_nt: TGTGCCAGCAGCTTGCTTGCAGGGATTTCAGAGACCCAGTACTTC
cdr3_aa: CASSLLAGISETQYF

d_call: .
j_call: TRBJ2-7
clone_size: .
v_call: TRBV4-1
cdr3_nt: TGCGCCAGCAGCTCACAGTGGAGGTCCTACGAGCAGTACTTC
cdr3_aa: CASSSQWRSYEQYF

d_call: .
j_call: TRBJ2-1
clone_size: few
v_call: TRBV18
cdr3_nt: TGTGCCAGCTCATCAGACAGGAGTTGGACGAATGAGCAGTTCTTC
cdr3_aa: CASSSDRSWTNEQFF

d_call: .
j_call: TRBJ1-4
clone_size: .
v_call: TRBV6-5
cdr3_nt: TGTGCCAGCAGTTACGGGGTGGGAGATGAAAAACTGTTTTTT
cdr3_aa: CASSYGVGDEKLFF